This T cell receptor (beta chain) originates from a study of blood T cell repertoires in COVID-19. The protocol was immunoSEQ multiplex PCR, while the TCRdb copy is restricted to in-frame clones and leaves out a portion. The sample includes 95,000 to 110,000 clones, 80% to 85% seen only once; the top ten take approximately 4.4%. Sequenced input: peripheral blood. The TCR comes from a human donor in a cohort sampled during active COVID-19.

The CDR3 sequence: CASSMRVQPQHF. The CDR3 coding sequence is TGTGCCAGTAGTATGAGGGTCCAGCCCCAGCATTTT. The V gene is TRBV19, the J gene TRBJ1-5; D not certain. V lost 3 bases and J 7 bases, leaving 7 bases between the germline ends. The CDR3 extends over 12 amino acids. CDR1 and CDR2 from the germline V gene are LNHDA and SQIVND (reference sequence).